This T cell receptor beta chain was found in a study of T cells in Graves' hyperthyroidism and ophthalmopathy. As to this clonotype: Its antigen is not identified.

Regarding the study as a whole: The model predicted ophthalmopathy a median approximately seven months before onset. Most thyroid clonotypes with frequency above 0.001 were detected in blood.

This CDR3 has 12 amino acids. In germline, CDR1 is DFQATT, CDR2 SNEGSKA (reference sequence). The germline V and J ends were trimmed by 6 bases and 5 bases, with 13 bases remaining between them. The hyperthyroidism patients had all been newly diagnosed, and their disease duration was under 2 months. Their ages ranged from 18 to 65 years. Criteria for exclusion of patients were uncontrolled infection, other autoimmune disease, pregnancy or lactation. TCR beta CDR3 region amplification was performed from RNA transcripts. Researchers ran a first-round RT-PCR on the TCR CDR3 using the HTBI primer set. MiXCR was run by TCRdb on the multiplex PCR reads, yielding one entry per CDR3 protein. The data show over 700,000 distinct CDR3 sequences, approximately 40% seen once.

This TCR was sampled from a woman in her thirties or forties with Graves' hyperthyroidism. Sequencing was carried out using blood. The chain uses TRBV20-1 and TRBJ2-5; D unclear. DNA of the CDR3: TGCAGTGCATTTGACGGTGTGGAGACCCAGTACTTC. Translation gives CSAFDGVETQYF.